This TCR beta chain emerged from a study of blood T cell repertoires in COVID-19. Study-level background: The study drew acute and convalescent COVID-19 samples from the United States, Italy and Spain.

V lost 8 bases and J 6 bases, leaving 17 bases between the germline ends. Germline V gives CDR1 LNHDA, CDR2 SQIVND (reference sequence). The CDR3 is made up of 14 amino acids. Original processing notes: Estimation of nucleated cell counts relied on the amplification of reference gene primers. TCRdb keeps only in-frame clones here, not all; method: immunoSEQ multiplex PCR. V and J calls plus clone size are reproduced from that table; the DNA served to infer D and trimming. This table has about 92,000 clones, roughly 85% appearing once. The sequence came from a man older than 75 with acute or convalescent COVID-19. The chain couples TRBV19 to TRBJ2-4, with D possibly matching TRBD2 (7 bases). Sample: peripheral blood. The CDR3 coding sequence is TGTGCCAGTCGGCCGGGGGGCGGGGGAAACATTCAGTACTTC. It codes for CASRPGGGGNIQYF. The whole variable domain, filled in from reference TRBV19 and TRBJ2-4, reads DGGITQSPKYLFRKEGQNVTLSCEQNLNHDAMYWYRQDPGQGLRLIYYSQIVNDFQKGDIAEGYSVSREKKESFPLTVTSAQKNPTAFYLCASRPGGGGNIQYFGAGTRLSVL.